This T cell receptor beta chain was recorded in a study of identifying expanded T cells in peripheral blood. General study findings and limits: Over about two and four weeks, about 15 and 19 clones changed, versus 1.2 between replicates. Clone count variance between roughly 2-week samples rose with total template count.

This clone appeared once. Its specificity is unknown. CDR1 and CDR2 from the germline V gene are SGHAT and FQNNGV. The germline V and J ends were trimmed by 0 bases and 8 bases, with 11 bases remaining between them. This CDR3 spans 13 amino acids. Sequencing was performed with immunoSEQ multiplex PCR; in TCRdb, only in-frame clones are kept and a portion is missing. The sample holds some 95,000 clones, 88% seen once. Collection occurred without any documented infections or immune events in donors. This clonotype was sampled from a person between 18 and 75 years old in good health. Sequenced input: blood. The rearrangement uses TRBV11-2 and TRBJ2-7; possibly TRBD1 for D (5 bases). The CDR3 region has the DNA TGTGCCAGCAGCTTAGACCCCAGGGCGAAGCAGTACTTC. Translation gives CASSLDPRAKQYF.